This is a list of T cell receptor beta chains from one sample in a study of cytomegalovirus exposure and HLA in healthy donors. Here immunoSEQ multiplex PCR was the method, and the copy in TCRdb shows in-frame clones only, minus some. This sample yields about 190,000 clones, of which roughly three quarters are seen a single time; about 1.5% belongs to the top ten. Sequencing was carried out using PBMCs. Receptors originate from a young woman in good health and CMV-seronegative. CDR3s include the opening cysteine and the closing phenylalanine or tryptophan. A D gene is named only where the DNA matches it firmly.

cdr3_aa | v_call | d_call
CASSTGQGSTGKLFF | TRBV19 | TRBD1
CAWTRTGEGGYTF | TRBV30 | TRBD1
CASSIQGAPYNEQFF | TRBV7-2 | TRBD1
CASSYSGGFGNTIYF | TRBV6-5 | NA
CASSEGQLFTDTQYF | TRBV5-4 | TRBD1
CASSQSVGQVNTEAFF | TRBV4-1 | TRBD1
CASRKSDSSYF | TRBV2 | NA
CAISGTNVMAFF | TRBV6-1 | NA
CSVGGSAALEQYF | TRBV29-1 | NA
CAWTTGVGEKLFF | TRBV30 | TRBD1
CASDRHHSGANVLTF | TRBV6-1 | NA
CSAGVVGDYSYEQYF | TRBV29-1 | TRBD2
CASSRQGAYQETQYF | TRBV6-1 | TRBD1